A selection of T cell receptor beta chains follows, all from one sample in a study of identical twins. MiXCR, applied by TCRdb to the 5' RACE reads, yields one record per CDR3 protein. Of approximately 680,000 distinct CDR3 sequences in the sample, roughly 6.6% were seen once. These sequences were also reported in another study, on yellow fever vaccine responses in identical twins.

What was sequenced was PBMCs. The receptors shown here come from a woman aged 18-29 years in good health. Each CDR3 is given with its conserved first and last residue. Where a row states a size, it is once, few, many or the class of an expanded clone; other rows omit it.

cdr3_aa clone_size v_call
CASSSWDLSNQPQHF . TRBV5-6
CASSPPIGGARSYEQYF few TRBV7-2
CASRAGGHQSNQPQHF . TRBV3-1
CSVQKAGTGNEKLFF few TRBV29-1
CASTRGPALFDF . TRBV12-3/TRBV12-4
CASSLDRGGYTF many TRBV12-3/TRBV12-4
CASSLYLTGELFF many TRBV12-3/TRBV12-4
CASSLERGTSSGANVLTF . TRBV11-2
CASAAERGKGTDTQYF . TRBV5-1
CSAGREGSGNTIYF many TRBV29-1
CASSQGLGTTGELFF . TRBV4-1
CASSILSGSSGNTIYF many TRBV7-8
CASTSRDSSYNEQFF . TRBV19
CASRFETGELFF few TRBV3-1
CASSLALGTGETEAFF few TRBV7-8
CASSRSSGSYNEQFF few TRBV7-2
CASSQASIAGHTGELFF many TRBV3-1
CASRASTNEKLFF few TRBV6-6
CASSGPLLGQETQYF . TRBV19
CAISESFQRETQYF few TRBV10-3